The rows below give T cell receptor beta chains drawn from one sample of a study of glioma-infiltrating T cells. MiXCR, applied by TCRdb to the multiplex PCR reads, yields one record per CDR3 protein. The sample lists roughly 100,000 distinct CDR3 sequences; around 31% were seen once. The source material was glioma tissue, nonneoplastic brain tissue, or PBMCs (not recorded which). These receptor sequences come from a human donor with low-grade glioma or glioblastoma, undergoing nonglioma brain surgery, or in good health (not recorded which). Each CDR3 is given with its conserved first and last residue. A D gene is named only where the DNA matches it firmly. Clone size is shown for a subset of rows, as once, few, many or a class of expanded clone.

.,.,TRBV9,TRBJ2-5,CASSQAETQYF,TGTGCCAGCAGCCAGGCGGAGACCCAGTACTTC
.,TRBD2,TRBV7-9,TRBJ2-3,CASSTIAGGRDTQYF,TGTGCCAGCAGCACAATAGCGGGGGGACGGGATACGCAGTATTTT
.,.,TRBV14,TRBJ2-2,CASSQADTGNTGELFF,TGTGCCAGCAGCCAAGCCGATACAGGGAACACCGGGGAGCTGTTTTTT
.,TRBD1,TRBV20-1,TRBJ2-2,CSVPDRGRINTGELFF,TGCAGTGTACCCGACAGGGGGCGGATCAACACCGGGGAGCTGTTTTTT
.,TRBD1,TRBV7-9,TRBJ2-1,CASDRDSSYNEQFF,TGTGCCAGCGACAGGGATAGCTCCTACAATGAGCAGTTCTTC
many,TRBD1,TRBV20-1,TRBJ1-5,CSARDAAGGHQPQHF,TGCAGTGCTAGAGATGCGGCAGGGGGTCATCAGCCCCAGCATTTT
.,TRBD1,TRBV18,TRBJ1-5,CASSPIQGGDSNQPQHF,TGTGCCAGCTCACCAATCCAGGGGGGCGATAGCAATCAGCCCCAGCATTTT
many,.,TRBV7-2,TRBJ2-5,CASSLGARETQYF,TGTGCCAGCAGCTTAGGGGCAAGAGAGACCCAGTACTTC
.,.,TRBV6-2/TRBV6-3,TRBJ1-6,CATSAVWENSSLHF,TGTGCCACCTCAGCCGTCTGGGAAAATTCATCCCTCCACTTT
.,TRBD1,TRBV7-9,TRBJ1-4,CASSLRDSGEKLFF,TGTGCCAGCAGCTTGAGGGACAGTGGTGAAAAACTGTTTTTT
many,.,TRBV20-1,TRBJ2-4,CSANDPSAKNIQYF,TGCAGTGCCAATGACCCCTCGGCCAAAAACATTCAGTACTTC
many,.,TRBV5-4,TRBJ2-3,CASSFLDTQYF,TGTGCCAGCAGCTTTTTGGATACGCAGTATTTT
many,TRBD1,TRBV27,TRBJ2-5,CASSRQGARETQYF,TGTGCCAGCAGTCGACAGGGGGCGCGGGAGACCCAGTACTTC
many,TRBD1,TRBV6-1,TRBJ2-7,CASDPLAGGIYEQYF,TGTGCCAGCGACCCCCTGGCAGGGGGCATCTACGAGCAGTACTTC
many,TRBD2,TRBV6-2/TRBV6-3,TRBJ2-3,CASSYSSGGTDTQYF,TGTGCCAGCAGTTATTCTAGCGGGGGCACAGATACGCAGTATTTT
many,TRBD2,TRBV20-1,TRBJ2-7,CSARGTSGYEQYF,TGCAGTGCTAGAGGGACTAGCGGGTACGAGCAGTACTTC
.,.,TRBV12-3/TRBV12-4,TRBJ1-1,CASSLVPAVMNTEAFF,TGTGCCAGCAGTTTAGTCCCAGCCGTGATGAACACTGAAGCTTTCTTT
many,.,TRBV20-1,TRBJ1-1,CSASYQNTEAFF,TGCAGTGCTTCCTACCAGAACACTGAAGCTTTCTTT
many,TRBD2,TRBV6-1,TRBJ2-3,CASSLFGTRGEDTQYF,TGTGCCAGCAGCCTGTTTGGGACTAGGGGGGAAGATACGCAGTATTTT
few,.,TRBV7-2,TRBJ2-4,CASSLNRAAKNIQYF,TGTGCCAGCAGCTTAAACAGGGCAGCCAAAAACATTCAGTACTTC
few,.,TRBV2,TRBJ1-2,CASSESPGIGGGYTF,TGTGCCAGCAGTGAATCTCCGGGGATTGGAGGGGGCTACACCTTC
many,.,TRBV6-1,TRBJ1-2,CASGEVLGYTF,TGTGCCAGCGGCGAGGTTCTAGGCTACACCTTC
many,TRBD1,TRBV20-1,TRBJ2-7,CSARRTGDTKQYF,TGCAGTGCTAGAAGGACAGGGGATACGAAGCAGTACTTC
few,TRBD1,TRBV12-3/TRBV12-4,TRBJ1-1,CASTRQGQDTEAFF,TGTGCCAGCACCCGACAGGGTCAGGACACTGAAGCTTTCTTT
few,.,TRBV7-9,TRBJ2-2,CASSLTGNAGELFF,TGTGCCAGCAGCTTAACAGGGAATGCCGGGGAGCTGTTTTTT
.,.,TRBV27,TRBJ2-6,CASSLAGANVMTF,TGTGCCAGCAGTTTGGCTGGGGCCAACGTCATGACTTTC
.,.,TRBV12-3/TRBV12-4,TRBJ1-6,CASSKNSPLHF,TGTGCCAGCAGTAAGAATTCACCCCTCCACTTT
many,TRBD1,TRBV24-1,TRBJ2-3,CAIKPGQGADTQYF,TGTGCCATCAAACCGGGACAGGGTGCAGATACGCAGTATTTT
.,TRBD2,TRBV6-2/TRBV6-3,TRBJ2-1,CASRPTPSGGYNEQFF,TGTGCCAGCAGGCCCACTCCTAGCGGGGGCTACAATGAGCAGTTCTTC
many,TRBD2,TRBV28,TRBJ2-3,CAAGVTTDTQYF,TGTGCCGCGGGAGTTACTACAGATACGCAGTATTTT
.,.,TRBV19,TRBJ2-1,CASSEPRIRANEQFF,TGTGCCAGTAGTGAACCGAGGATCCGCGCTAATGAGCAGTTCTTC